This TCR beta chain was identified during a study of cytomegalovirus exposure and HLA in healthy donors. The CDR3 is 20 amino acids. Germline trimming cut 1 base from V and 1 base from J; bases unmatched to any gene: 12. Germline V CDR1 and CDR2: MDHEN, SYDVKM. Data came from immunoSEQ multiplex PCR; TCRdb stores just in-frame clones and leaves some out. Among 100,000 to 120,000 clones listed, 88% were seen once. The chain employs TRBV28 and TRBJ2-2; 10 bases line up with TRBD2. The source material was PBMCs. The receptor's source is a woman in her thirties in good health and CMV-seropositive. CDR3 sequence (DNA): TGTGCCAGCAGTTTATATCCCTGGGGTAGCGGGAGGAAGAACACCGGGGAGCTGTTTTTT. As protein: CASSLYPWGSGRKNTGELFF.